The source of this T cell receptor (beta chain) is a study of T-cell memory formation after mild COVID-19. The CDR3 is made up of 15 amino acids. J gave up 3 bases and V 5 bases, and 9 bases lay outside the gene matches. Germline V gene data show CDR1 as SEHNR and CDR2 as FQNEAQ (reference sequence). One entry per CDR3 protein results from TCRdb running MiXCR on the 5' RACE reads. Of about 82,000 distinct CDR3 sequences in the sample, around 13% were seen once. This receptor was taken from a young man who had mild COVID-19 (a few samples of this study predate the infection). Cell type and time point are not known. The chain combines TRBV7-9 with TRBJ2-7; 8 positions agree with TRBD1. Sequenced input: PBMCs or a T cell subset sorted from them (not recorded which). The CDR3 reads CASSPTGQGFYEQYF. The DNA of the CDR3 is TGTGCCAGCAGCCCAACCGGACAGGGATTCTACGAGCAGTACTTC.